The 9 T cell receptor beta chains reported below all come from one sample, sequenced in a study of control samples from healthy donors and cancer patients. Assay used: immunoSEQ multiplex PCR; TCRdb lists only in-frame clones, some missing. The table shows approximately 100,000 clones, with more than 75% occurring only once. The sequenced material came from blood. The receptors come from a woman in her thirties or forties in good health.

The chain links TRBV15 to TRBJ1-1; TRBD1 matches at 7 bases. Losses at the gene ends were 0 bases for V and 4 bases for J; bases not matched to a gene: 5. In germline, CDR1 is LNHNV, CDR2 YYDKDF (reference sequence). This CDR3 has 15 residues. In DNA form, the CDR3 reads TGTGCCACCAGCAGAGATCAGGGGGGGGGCACTGAAGCTTTCTTT. Translating it yields CATSRDQGGGTEAFF. Supplemented by reference TRBV15 and TRBJ1-1, the full variable domain reads DAMVIQNPRYQVTQFGKPVTLSCSQTLNHNVMYWYQQKSSQAPKLLFHYYDKDFNNEADTPDNFQSRRPNTSFCFLDIRSPGLGDTAMYLCATSRDQGGGTEAFFGQGTRLTVV.

J is TRBJ2-1 and V is TRBV10-1, with 10 bases that match TRBD2. There are 16 residues in the CDR3. Trimming took 4 bases from V and 2 from J; bases not matched to a gene: 5. Germline-derived CDR1 and CDR2 are WNHNN and SYGVQD (reference sequence). CDR3 loop: CASSVLAGATYNEQFF. The CDR3 DNA reads as TGCGCCAGCAGTGTTCTAGCGGGGGCCACCTACAATGAGCAGTTCTTC.

The chain recombines TRBV19 with TRBJ2-2, with 9 bases fitting TRBD1. The germline gives CDR1 LNHDA, CDR2 SQIVND (reference sequence). The V and J ends lost 6 bases and 2 bases, in that order; junction bases with no gene match: 13. The CDR3 totals 18 residues. CDR3 bases: TGTGCCAGTAGGGATTCGGGGAGGGGACAGGGAAACACCGGGGAGCTGTTTTTT. Its translation is CASRDSGRGQGNTGELFF.

V and J are TRBV12-5 and TRBJ1-5; 8 bases match TRBD1. The V gene's germline CDR1 is LGHNT and CDR2 FRNRAP. This CDR3 region has 17 residues. The J segment lost 4 bases and the V segment lost 0 bases, leaving 8 bases of the junction unmatched. This chain's CDR3 is CASGLVLGQGRNQPQHF. In nucleotides, the CDR3 is TGTGCTAGTGGTTTGGTCCTTGGACAGGGTCGAAATCAGCCCCAGCATTTT.

This clone has a handful of counts. The V and J genes are TRBV14 and TRBJ1-1; 9 bases line up with TRBD1. This CDR3 has 19 amino acids. The ends lost 1 base at V and 0 bases at J; junction bases unmatched: 12. Germline-derived CDR1 and CDR2 are SGHDN and FVKESK. CDR3 DNA: TGTGCCAGCAGCCAAGGGCCTCGGGACAGGGCAGGCTTGAACACTGAAGCTTTCTTT. It codes for CASSQGPRDRAGLNTEAFF. Variable domain in full (rest from reference TRBV14 and TRBJ1-1): EAGVTQFPSHSVIEKGQTVTLRCDPISGHDNLYWYRRVMGKEIKFLLHFVKESKQDESGMPNNRFLAERTGGTYSTLKVQPAELEDSGVYFCASSQGPRDRAGLNTEAFFGQGTRLTVV.

The chain is built from TRBV4-3 and TRBJ1-2, with D tentatively TRBD1 (6 bases). Germline V gene lookup returns CDR1 LGHNA and CDR2 YSLEER. V was shortened by 1 base and J by 4 bases, with 19 bases between the two germline ends. CDR3 size: 17 residues. The CDR3 spells CASSQGKGGLSSYGYTF. Written as DNA, the CDR3 is TGCGCCAGCAGCCAAGGGAAGGGGGGGTTAAGCAGCTATGGCTACACCTTC.

With respect to this clone: One junction end does not reproduce the germline sequence, and a read error may be involved. The rearrangement links TRBV10-3 to TRBJ1-2, with 10 positions matching TRBD1. Germline lookup yields CDR1 ENHRY and CDR2 SYGVKD. The CDR3 length is 13 residues. The CDR3 here is CTIAGTGVYGYTF. The CDR3 DNA reads as TGTACCATCGCGGGGACAGGGGTCTATGGCTACACCTTC.

This chain uses TRBV6-2 or TRBV6-3 with TRBJ2-7, with a tentative D call TRBD1 (6 bases). V lost 6 bases to trimming and J lost 6 bases, with 24 bases between them. Germline-derived CDR1 and CDR2 are MNHEY and SVGEGT. The CDR3 has 16 residues. Written as DNA, the CDR3 is TGTGCCAGCAGCTCCGGGATACAGGGTCTCTCTCTCGAGCAGTACTTC. Amino acid sequence: CASSSGIQGLSLEQYF.

This chain uses TRBV6-5 with TRBJ2-2, with 10 bases lining up with TRBD1. CDR1 is MNHEY and CDR2 is SVGAGI in the germline V gene. V lost 0 bases to trimming and J lost 6 bases; unmatched junction nucleotides: 4. The CDR3 is made up of 16 amino acids. The CDR3 nucleotides read TGTGCCAGCAGTTACTCGACGACAGGGGGCCCCGGGGAGCTGTTTTTT. Amino acids: CASSYSTTGGPGELFF.